This T cell receptor beta chain comes out of a study of cytomegalovirus exposure and HLA in healthy donors. Overall study results and limits: On later analysis, the bulk of CMV-associated TCR beta chains appeared to be HLA-restricted. Per a prior analysis, the majority of TCR beta V segments were productive roughly 87% or roughly 30% of the time. In a later analysis, productive TCRs from donors in an Asian-associated ancestry cluster reportedly carried fewer N-insertions than the cohort mean.

Between the trimmed V and J ends, which lost 3 bases and 2 bases, there was a span of 14 bases. This CDR3 is 16 amino acids long. Germline CDR1 and CDR2: SEHNR and FQNEAQ (reference sequence). For this clone: Its antigen is as yet unknown.

PCR used 60 Vbeta primers and 13 Jbeta primers. In the study's own analysis: There were around 77 million unique TCR beta chains by a later count, and approximately 10 million of them were shared. Here immunoSEQ multiplex PCR was the method, and the copy in TCRdb shows in-frame clones only, minus some. The V and J calls and clone size were taken over from that table, and D and trimming were inferred from the DNA. The sample has approximately 79,000 clones, 60% to 85% seen once. The rearrangement joins TRBV7-9 to TRBJ2-1; D might be TRBD1 (5 bases). The receptor was derived from a boy aged 5-17 years in good health and CMV-seronegative. Sequencing used PBMCs. CDR3 amino acids: CASSFGREAPYNEQFF. The CDR3 DNA sequence: TGTGCCAGCAGCTTCGGCAGGGAAGCCCCCTACAATGAGCAGTTCTTC.